The clone carrying this T cell receptor beta chain has just one count. Its target is unknown. At one end, the junction sequence differs from germline, possibly due to a read error. The CDR3 consists of 12 residues. Germline V gene lookup returns CDR1 SSHAT and CDR2 FNYEAQ (reference sequence). Repertoires were generated with immunoSEQ multiplex PCR, while TCRdb's copy carries only in-frame clones and drops some. The profile covers roughly 20,000 clones, with around 80% appearing a single time and roughly 4% taken by the ten largest. The data are from a study of T cells in narcolepsy. Study conclusions and caveats: Blood of same and different patients, but not healthy controls, reportedly held recurring autoreactive clonotypes. In some patient and control memory CD4+ samples, autoreactive clones were absent. Autoreactive HCRT-specific and TRIB2-specific clonotypes were marked in same-patient CSF-versus-blood CD4+ comparisons.

The clonotype comes from a human donor in good health. Sequences were obtained from memory (CD45RA-) CD4+ T cells from blood. The genes are TRBV7-7 and TRBJ2-7; 7 bases fit TRBD1. CDR3 residues: CASSFPGGEQYF. Written as DNA, the CDR3 is TGTGCTAGCAGCTTTCCAGGGGGCGAGCAGTACTTC.